These T cell receptor beta chains were read from a single sample in a study of early T cells in non-severe SARS-CoV-2 infection. One entry per CDR3 protein, called by TCRdb with MiXCR from the 5' RACE reads. The sample holds about 100,000 distinct CDR3 sequences, roughly 14% seen once. The sequenced material came from whole blood. These receptors were taken from an adult who was a healthcare worker with PCR-confirmed SARS-CoV-2 infection or an uninfected control (not recorded which). CDR3s include the opening cysteine and the closing phenylalanine or tryptophan. The D gene is left open where the match is weak. Expanded clones are given a class, and other clones once, few, many or no size at all.

v_gene	len	abundance	j_gene	d_gene	CDR3nt	CDR3aa
TRBV11-2	15	-	TRBJ2-1	-	TGTGCCAGCAGCTCCCGATTTGTGACAAACAATGAGCAGTTCTTC	CASSSRFVTNNEQFF
TRBV29-1	12	-	TRBJ1-1	-	TGCAGCGTTAGCCGGGGGGAGGAAGAAGCTTTCTTT	CSVSRGEEEAFF
TRBV6-2/TRBV6-3	15	few	TRBJ2-7	-	TGTGCCAGCAGTTACTCACAGGGGCGGAGGGACGAGCAGTACTTC	CASSYSQGRRDEQYF
TRBV6-2/TRBV6-3	16	few	TRBJ1-4	-	TGTGCCAGCAGTTACTCGAATTTGGGGGCTAATGAAAAACTGTTTTTT	CASSYSNLGANEKLFF
TRBV24-1	17	few	TRBJ2-1	TRBD1	TGTGCCACCAGTGATTTTAAGACAGGGGTATCCTACAATGAGCAGTTCTTC	CATSDFKTGVSYNEQFF
TRBV4-3	17	few	TRBJ2-6	TRBD1	TGCGCCAGCAGCCAAGGCAGGGGGTTCTATGGGGCCAACGTCCTGACTTTC	CASSQGRGFYGANVLTF
TRBV28	11	few	TRBJ2-7	-	TGTGCCAGCGGGGCTTCCTACGAGCAGTACTTC	CASGASYEQYF
TRBV4-3	18	many	TRBJ2-1	TRBD2	TGCGCCAGCAGCCAAGACGGGACTAGCGGGAGGGGGGTGAGCGAGCAGTTCTTC	CASSQDGTSGRGVSEQFF
TRBV27	16	-	TRBJ2-1	-	TGTGCCAGCAGTTTATCGGGCTTAGGGGGGGTCAATGAGCAGTTCTTC	CASSLSGLGGVNEQFF
TRBV20-1	15	many	TRBJ1-2	TRBD1	TGCAGTGCTAGGGTTACGGGACAGCGATTCTATGGCTACACCTTC	CSARVTGQRFYGYTF
TRBV28	15	many	TRBJ2-1	TRBD2	TGTGCCAGCACTCTGGCGGGAGGGTTCTACAATGAGCAGTTCTTC	CASTLAGGFYNEQFF
TRBV20-1	14	few	TRBJ1-4	-	TGCAGTGCTAGGAGCTTTAGCAGCGATGAAAAACTGTTTTTT	CSARSFSSDEKLFF
TRBV20-1	16	-	TRBJ1-2	-	TGCAGTGCTTCCCGATCTCGACAGGTGATCGGCTATGGCTACACCTTC	CSASRSRQVIGYGYTF
TRBV5-6	15	many	TRBJ2-3	-	TGTGCCAGCAGCTTGTACAGGGACTACACAGATACGCAGTATTTT	CASSLYRDYTDTQYF
TRBV3-1	14	-	TRBJ2-7	-	TGTGCCAGCAGCCAAGGGCCCTTCCCCTACGAGCAGTACTTC	CASSQGPFPYEQYF
TRBV5-1	15	many	TRBJ1-2	TRBD1	TGCGCCAGCAGCTTGGGGCCGGGACAGTTCTATGGCTACACCTTC	CASSLGPGQFYGYTF
TRBV20-1	12	many	TRBJ1-4	-	TGCAGTGCGAATACAGGGAATGAAAAACTGTTTTTT	CSANTGNEKLFF
TRBV29-1	15	-	TRBJ1-1	-	TGCAGCGTTGCACAACAGGGCGCGAGAAACACTGAAGCTTTCTTT	CSVAQQGARNTEAFF
TRBV30	16	-	TRBJ2-2	TRBD1	TGTGCCTGGAGTGGACTGACAGGGGGCAACACCGGGGAGCTGTTTTTT	CAWSGLTGGNTGELFF
TRBV20-1	16	-	TRBJ2-1	TRBD2	TGCAGTGCGGCCAGGCAGGGGACTAGTCCGAGGAATGAGCAGTTCTTC	CSAARQGTSPRNEQFF
TRBV6-2/TRBV6-3	15	few	TRBJ2-2	TRBD1	TGTGCCAGCAGCAGGGACAGGGGGCACACCGGGGAGCTGTTTTTT	CASSRDRGHTGELFF